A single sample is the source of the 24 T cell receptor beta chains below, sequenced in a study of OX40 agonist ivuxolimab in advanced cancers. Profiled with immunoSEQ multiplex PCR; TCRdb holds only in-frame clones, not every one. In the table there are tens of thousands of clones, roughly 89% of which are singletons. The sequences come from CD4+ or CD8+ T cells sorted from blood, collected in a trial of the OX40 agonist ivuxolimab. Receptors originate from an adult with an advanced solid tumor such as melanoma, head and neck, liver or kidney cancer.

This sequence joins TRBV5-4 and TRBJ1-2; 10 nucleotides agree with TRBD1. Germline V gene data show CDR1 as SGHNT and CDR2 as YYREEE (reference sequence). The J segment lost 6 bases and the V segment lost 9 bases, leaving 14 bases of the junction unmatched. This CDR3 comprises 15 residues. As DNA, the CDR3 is TGTGCCACCCGATCGCCGGGACAGGGGAATAATGGCTACACCTTC. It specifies CATRSPGQGNNGYTF.

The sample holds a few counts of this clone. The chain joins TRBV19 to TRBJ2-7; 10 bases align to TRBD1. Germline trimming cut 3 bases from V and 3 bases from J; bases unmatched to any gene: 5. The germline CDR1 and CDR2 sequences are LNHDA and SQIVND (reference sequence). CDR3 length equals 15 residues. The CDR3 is CASSMPGQGIYEQYF. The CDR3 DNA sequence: TGTGCCAGTAGTATGCCGGGACAGGGGATCTACGAGCAGTACTTC.

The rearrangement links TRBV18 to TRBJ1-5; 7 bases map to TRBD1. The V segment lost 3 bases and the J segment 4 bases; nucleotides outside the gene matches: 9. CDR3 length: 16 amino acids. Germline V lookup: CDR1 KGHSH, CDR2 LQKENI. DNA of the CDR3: TGTGCCAGCTCACCGGATTTGACAGGGAGGAATCAGCCCCAGCATTTT. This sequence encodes CASSPDLTGRNQPQHF.

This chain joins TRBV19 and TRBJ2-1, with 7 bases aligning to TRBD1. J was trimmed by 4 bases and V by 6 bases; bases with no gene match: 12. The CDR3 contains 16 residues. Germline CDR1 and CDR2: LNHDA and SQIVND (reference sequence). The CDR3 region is CASRPTGRGYYNEQFF. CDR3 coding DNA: TGTGCCAGTAGGCCGACAGGGAGAGGGTATTACAATGAGCAGTTCTTC.

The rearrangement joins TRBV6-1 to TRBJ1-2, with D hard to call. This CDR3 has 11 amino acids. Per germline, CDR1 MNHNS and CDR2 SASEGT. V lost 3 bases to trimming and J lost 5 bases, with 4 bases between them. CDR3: CASSEIYGYTF. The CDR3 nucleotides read TGTGCCAGCAGTGAGATTTATGGCTACACCTTC.

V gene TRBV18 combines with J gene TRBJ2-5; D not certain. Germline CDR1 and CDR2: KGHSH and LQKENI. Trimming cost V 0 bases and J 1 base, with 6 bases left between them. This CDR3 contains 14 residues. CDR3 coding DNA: TGTGCCAGCTCACCACCGGCGGTCCAAGAGACCCAGTACTTC. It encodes CASSPPAVQETQYF.

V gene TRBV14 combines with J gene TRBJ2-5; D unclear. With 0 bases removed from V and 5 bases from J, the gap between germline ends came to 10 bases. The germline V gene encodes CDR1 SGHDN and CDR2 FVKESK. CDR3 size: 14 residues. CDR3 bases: TGTGCCAGCAGCCAAGATCCGGTGTGGGAGACCCAGTACTTC. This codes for CASSQDPVWETQYF.

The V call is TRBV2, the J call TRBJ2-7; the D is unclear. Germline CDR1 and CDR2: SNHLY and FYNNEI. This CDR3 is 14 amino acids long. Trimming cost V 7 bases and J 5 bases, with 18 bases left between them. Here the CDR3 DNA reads TGTGCCAGCACTGACCGTTACAGAGGCCACGAGCAGTACTTC. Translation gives CASTDRYRGHEQYF.

CDR3 DNA: TGTGCCAGTAGTGTAAGGGAGGTCTATGGCTACACCTTC. Translated: CASSVREVYGYTF. The chain combines TRBV19 with TRBJ1-2; D is undetermined. Germline CDR1 LNHDA, CDR2 SQIVND (reference sequence). This CDR3 is built from 13 residues. Trimming removed 5 bases at V and 4 bases at J, with 11 bases between.

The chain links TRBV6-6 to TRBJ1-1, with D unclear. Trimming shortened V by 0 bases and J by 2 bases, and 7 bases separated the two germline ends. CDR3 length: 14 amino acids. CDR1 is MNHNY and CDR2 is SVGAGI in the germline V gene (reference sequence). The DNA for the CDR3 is TGTGCCAGCAGTTACTCCGTACATAACACTGAAGCTTTCTTT. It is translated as CASSYSVHNTEAFF.

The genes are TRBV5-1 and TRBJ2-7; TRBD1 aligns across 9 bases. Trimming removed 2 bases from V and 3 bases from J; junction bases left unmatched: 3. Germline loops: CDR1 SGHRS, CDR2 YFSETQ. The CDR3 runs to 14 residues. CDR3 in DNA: TGCGCCAGCAGCTTCACAGGGGGCGACTACGAGCAGTACTTC. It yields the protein CASSFTGGDYEQYF. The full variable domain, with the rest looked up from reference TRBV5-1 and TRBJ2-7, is KAGVTQTPRYLIKTRGQQVTLSCSPISGHRSVSWYQQTPGQGLQFLFEYFSETQRNKGNFPGRFSGRQFSNSRSEMNVSTLELGDSALYLCASSFTGGDYEQYFGPGTRLTVT.

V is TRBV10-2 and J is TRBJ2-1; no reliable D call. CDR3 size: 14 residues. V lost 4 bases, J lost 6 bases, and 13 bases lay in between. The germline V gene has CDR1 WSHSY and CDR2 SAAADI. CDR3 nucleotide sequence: TGCGCCAGCAGTGTTTTCAGGACCTCCAATGAGCAGTTCTTC. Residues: CASSVFRTSNEQFF.

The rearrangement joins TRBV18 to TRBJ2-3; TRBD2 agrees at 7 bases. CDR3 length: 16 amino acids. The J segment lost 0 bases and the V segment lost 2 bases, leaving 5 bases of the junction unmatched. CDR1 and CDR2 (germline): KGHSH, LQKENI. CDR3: CASSPVPSGSTDTQYF. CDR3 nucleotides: TGTGCCAGCTCACCAGTTCCTAGCGGTAGCACAGATACGCAGTATTTT. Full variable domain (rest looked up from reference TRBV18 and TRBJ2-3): NAGVMQNPRHLVRRRGQEARLRCSPMKGHSHVYWYRQLPEEGLKFMVYLQKENIIDESGMPKERFSAEFPKEGPSILRIQQVVRGDSAAYFCASSPVPSGSTDTQYFGPGTRLTVL.

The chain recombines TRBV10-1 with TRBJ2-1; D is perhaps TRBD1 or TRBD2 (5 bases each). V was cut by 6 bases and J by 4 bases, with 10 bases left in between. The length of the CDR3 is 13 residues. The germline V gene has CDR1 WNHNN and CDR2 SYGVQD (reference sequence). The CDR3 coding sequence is TGCGCCAGCAGCATGGGACGGTACAATGAGCAGTTCTTC. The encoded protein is CASSMGRYNEQFF.

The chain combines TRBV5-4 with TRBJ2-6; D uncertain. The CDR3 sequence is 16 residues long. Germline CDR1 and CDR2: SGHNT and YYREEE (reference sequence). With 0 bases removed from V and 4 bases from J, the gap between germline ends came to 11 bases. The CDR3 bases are TGTGCCAGCAGCTTGGCCACCCAGCCGGGGGCCAACGTCCTGACTTTC. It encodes CASSLATQPGANVLTF.

DNA for the CDR3: TGTGCCAGCAGTCATGACGCGGGGAACACTGAAGCTTTCTTT. Residues: CASSHDAGNTEAFF. The V gene is TRBV11-2, the J gene TRBJ1-1; D unresolved. The V gene's germline CDR1 is SGHAT and CDR2 FQNNGV. The length of the CDR3 is 14 residues. V dropped 6 bases and J dropped 1 base, with 12 bases sitting between them.

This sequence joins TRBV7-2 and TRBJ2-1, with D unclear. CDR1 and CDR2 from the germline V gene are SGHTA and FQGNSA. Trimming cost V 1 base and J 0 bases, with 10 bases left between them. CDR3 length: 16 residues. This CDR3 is CASSLGGVGSYNEQFF. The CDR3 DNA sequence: TGTGCCAGCAGCTTAGGTGGGGTAGGCTCCTACAATGAGCAGTTCTTC.

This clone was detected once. CDR3 coding DNA: TGTGCCAGCAGCCCGCAAATGAACACTGAAGCTTTCTTT. Amino acids: CASSPQMNTEAFF. The V call is TRBV7-6, the J call TRBJ1-1; no definite D call. Germline V gives CDR1 SGHVS, CDR2 FNYEAQ. Trimming took 5 bases from V and 0 from J, leaving 7 bases between them. The CDR3 consists of 13 residues.

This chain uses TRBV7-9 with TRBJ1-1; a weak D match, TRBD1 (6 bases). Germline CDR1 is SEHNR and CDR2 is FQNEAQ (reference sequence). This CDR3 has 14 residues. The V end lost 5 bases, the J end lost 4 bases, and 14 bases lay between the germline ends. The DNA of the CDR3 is TGTGCCAGCAGCGGGGCGGGGGCGAGCACTGAAGCTTTCTTT. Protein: CASSGAGASTEAFF.

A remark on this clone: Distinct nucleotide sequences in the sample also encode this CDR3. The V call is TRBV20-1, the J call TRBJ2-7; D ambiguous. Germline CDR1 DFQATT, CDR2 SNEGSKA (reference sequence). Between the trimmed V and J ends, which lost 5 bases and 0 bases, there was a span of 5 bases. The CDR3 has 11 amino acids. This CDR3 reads CSASRSYEQYF. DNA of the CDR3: TGCAGTGCTTCCCGCTCCTACGAGCAGTACTTC.

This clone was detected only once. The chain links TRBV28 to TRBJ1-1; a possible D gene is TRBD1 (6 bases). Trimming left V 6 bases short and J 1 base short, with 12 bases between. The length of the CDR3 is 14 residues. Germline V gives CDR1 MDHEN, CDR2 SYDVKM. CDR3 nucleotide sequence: TGTGCCAGCAGCTTGGACAGCTCGAACACTGAAGCTTTCTTT. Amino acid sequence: CASSLDSSNTEAFF.

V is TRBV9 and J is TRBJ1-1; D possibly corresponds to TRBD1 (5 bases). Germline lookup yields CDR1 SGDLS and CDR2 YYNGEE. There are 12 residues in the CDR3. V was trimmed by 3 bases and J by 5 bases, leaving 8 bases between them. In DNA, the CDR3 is TGTGCCAGCAGCGGCCGGGGGACTGAAGCTTTCTTT. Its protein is CASSGRGTEAFF.

The CDR3 nucleotides read TGTGCCTGGAGTGTATCACGGCTAGGGAATGAAAAACTGTTTTTT. Its translation: CAWSVSRLGNEKLFF. The chain links TRBV30 to TRBJ1-4, with no clear D. The germline V gene encodes CDR1 GTSNPN and CDR2 SVGIG (reference sequence). V was pared by 0 bases and J by 5 bases, with 13 bases between. The CDR3 has 15 amino acids.

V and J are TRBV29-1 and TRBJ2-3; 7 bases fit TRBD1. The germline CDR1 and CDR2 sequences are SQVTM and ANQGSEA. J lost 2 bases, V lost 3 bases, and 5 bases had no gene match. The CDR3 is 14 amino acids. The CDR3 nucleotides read TGCAGCGTTGACCCGGGACAGATCACAGATACGCAGTATTTT. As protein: CSVDPGQITDTQYF.